This T cell receptor (beta chain) was recorded in a study of OX40 agonist ivuxolimab in advanced cancers. As for the study more broadly: The costimulatory receptor OX40 (CD134) was targeted by ivuxolimab, a fully human IgG2 agonistic monoclonal antibody. Intravenous ivuxolimab was administered to patients every 2 weeks at six dose levels: 0.01, 0.1, 0.3, 1.5, 3 and 10 mg/kg. Among the 52 dose-escalation patients, around 20 had hepatocellular carcinoma, roughly 15 melanoma, 9 renal cell carcinoma and 9 head and neck cancer. The dose-escalation cohort was around 83% male with a mean age of around 62 years, ranging from roughly 23 to 80. Patients were allowed to have had prior anti-PD-1, anti-PD-L1 or anti-CTLA-4 therapy, and more than 35% of the dose-escalation patients had been treated with checkpoint inhibitors. Three dose-escalation patients achieved partial responses, one with hepatocellular carcinoma and two with cutaneous melanoma. The purpose of peripheral TCRbeta sequencing was to test whether ivuxolimab changed TCR sequence diversity and led to clonal T-cell expansion. The paper describes the monotherapy dose-escalation part (N of about 52 patients) of the phase I trial of ivuxolimab. Study-level results and caveats: At doses of 0.1 to 3.0 mg/kg, clonal expansion of both CD4+ and CD8+ T cells in blood was seen between baseline and week 6. Low levels of normalized T-cell clonal expansion were also shown by some nonresponding patients. On average, CD8+ T cells showed more expanded clones than CD4+ T cells after ivuxolimab. The antigen specificity of the clonally expanded peripheral T cells was not determined. In the 0.1-3.0 mg/kg groups, partial responders were among the patients with the lowest normalized peripheral clonal expansion, particularly in CD8+ T cells.

In regard to this clone: Its antigen has not been determined. Base-call qualities are not available, and no considerably larger clone is one nucleotide away.

The trial excluded patients who had a history of autoimmune disease or were on systemic immunosuppression. Peripheral blood for TCR sequencing was drawn from every dose cohort at baseline, at cycle 4 day 1 and at cycle 7 day 1. Samples came from an open-label, multicenter, first-in-human phase I dose-escalation trial of ivuxolimab. Adults with locally advanced or metastatic melanoma, renal cell carcinoma, hepatocellular carcinoma or head and neck squamous cell carcinoma were enrolled in the trial. CD4+ and CD8+ T cells were sorted separately from peripheral blood before TCR sequencing. For sequencing of the TCRbeta CDR3 region, genomic DNA was extracted from the sorted cells. TCRbeta CDR3 regions were sequenced using the immunoSEQ Assay. In its TCRdb copy, this immuneACCESS table keeps in-frame sequences only and misses some clones. Where compared with another copy, unresolved V genes explain less than half of these, and the others have no known cause. The sample table holds approximately 82,000 clones, of which 92% were seen once. The ten largest make up around 0.7% of the sample.

CDR1 is given as SNHLY and CDR2 as FYNNEI, both from the germline V gene. Including the terminal cysteine and phenylalanine, the CDR3 comprises 17 residues. Only the CDR3 part of the read is kept: 51 bases, read in frame from the first base. This clonotype was obtained from an adult with an advanced solid tumor such as melanoma, head and neck, liver or kidney cancer. Recombination linked TRBV2 to TRBJ2-5; TRBD2 lines up with 9 middle nucleotides. The J call may not be correct, given that the DNA end is closer to TRBJ2-7. The source material was CD4+ or CD8+ T cells sorted from blood, sampled in a trial of the OX40 agonist ivuxolimab. The bases read TGTGCCAGCAGTCTAAAATTGCGGACGGCGGGGGGGTACGAGCAGTACTTC. Its protein product is CASSLKLRTAGGYEQYF.